This T cell receptor (beta chain) is from a study of read filtering for tumor transcriptome and immune sequencing. Across the whole study: Patients were approximately 18 male and about 14 female, mean age approximately 70 years, range roughly 47 to 85. Revised staging placed eight or nine patients in R-ISS I, about 17 in II, 7 in III. Study-level results: Correlation between methods rose after single-read clonotypes were removed.

Germline V gene sequence: CDR1 SGHRS, CDR2 YFSETQ. The CDR3 sequence is 14 residues long. Trimming removed 1 base at V and 5 bases at J, with 12 bases between. From approximately 430 ng of RNA, a library with molecular barcoded alpha/delta and beta/gamma adaptors was made. TCRdb redid the calling of the reads with MiXCR, one entry per CDR3 protein. The table has 62,000 or so distinct CDR3 sequences, 20% seen once. Every patient had bone marrow sampled while the disease was active. As regards this clonotype: Its antigen is undetermined. A much more abundant neighbour one base away suggests this may be a read error. The missing conserved phenylalanine or tryptophan at the end of this CDR3 makes a read error likely.

Sequencing input: a population of CD138-negative cells sorted from bone marrow. The genes are TRBV5-1 and TRBJ2-5; TRBD1 might be the D (5 bases). The receptor was derived from a donor at least 40 years old with multiple myeloma. This chain's CDR3 is CASSLSQGLETQYS. In nucleotides, the CDR3 is TGCGCCAGCAGCTTGAGTCAGGGCCTCGAGACCCAGTACTCC.